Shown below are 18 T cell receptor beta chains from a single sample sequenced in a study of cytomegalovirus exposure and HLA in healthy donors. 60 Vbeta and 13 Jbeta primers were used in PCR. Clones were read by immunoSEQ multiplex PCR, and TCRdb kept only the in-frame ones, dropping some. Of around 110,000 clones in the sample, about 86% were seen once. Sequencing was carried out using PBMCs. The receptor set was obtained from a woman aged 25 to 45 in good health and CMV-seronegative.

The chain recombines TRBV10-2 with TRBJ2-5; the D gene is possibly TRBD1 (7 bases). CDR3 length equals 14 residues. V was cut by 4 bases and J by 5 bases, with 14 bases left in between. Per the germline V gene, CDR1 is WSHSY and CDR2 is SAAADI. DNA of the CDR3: TGCGCCAGCAGTGCTGACAGGGAGGATGAGACCCAGTACTTC. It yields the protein CASSADREDETQYF.

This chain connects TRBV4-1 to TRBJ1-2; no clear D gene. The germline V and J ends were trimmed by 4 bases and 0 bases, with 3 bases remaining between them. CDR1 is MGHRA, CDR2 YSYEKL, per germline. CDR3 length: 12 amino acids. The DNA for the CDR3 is TGCGCCAGCAGCCCTTCTAACTATGGCTACACCTTC. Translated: CASSPSNYGYTF.

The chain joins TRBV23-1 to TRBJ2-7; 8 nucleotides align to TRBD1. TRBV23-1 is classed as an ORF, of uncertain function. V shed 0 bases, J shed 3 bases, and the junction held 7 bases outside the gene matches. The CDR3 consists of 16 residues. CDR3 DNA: TGCGCCAGCAGTCAATCGAGCCCGGGACAGGACTACGAGCAGTACTTC. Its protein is CASSQSSPGQDYEQYF.

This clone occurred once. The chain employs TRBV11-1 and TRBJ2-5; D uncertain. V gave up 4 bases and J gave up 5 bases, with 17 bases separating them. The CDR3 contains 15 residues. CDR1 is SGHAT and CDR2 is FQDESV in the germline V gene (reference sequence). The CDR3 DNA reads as TGTGCCAGCAGCTCCTCAGGTCGCCTCGAGGAGACCCAGTACTTC. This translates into CASSSSGRLEETQYF. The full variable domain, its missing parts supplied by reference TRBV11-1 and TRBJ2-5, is EAEVAQSPRYKITEKSQAVAFWCDPISGHATLYWYRQILGQGPELLVQFQDESVVDDSQLPKDRFSAERLKGVDSTLKIQPAELGDSAMYLCASSSSGRLEETQYFGPGTRLLVL.

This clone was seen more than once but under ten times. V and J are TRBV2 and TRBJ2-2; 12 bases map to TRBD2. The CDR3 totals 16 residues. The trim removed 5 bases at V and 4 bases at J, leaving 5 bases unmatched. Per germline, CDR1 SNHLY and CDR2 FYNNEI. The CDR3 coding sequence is TGTGCCAGCAGTTACTCGACTAGCGGGAGCACCGGGGAGCTGTTTTTT. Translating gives CASSYSTSGSTGELFF.

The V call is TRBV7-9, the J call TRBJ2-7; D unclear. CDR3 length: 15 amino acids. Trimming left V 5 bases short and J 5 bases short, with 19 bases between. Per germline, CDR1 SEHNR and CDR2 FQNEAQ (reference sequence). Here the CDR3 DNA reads TGTGCCAGCAGCCCACGCAAGAGCATGGGCCACGAGCAGTACTTC. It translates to CASSPRKSMGHEQYF. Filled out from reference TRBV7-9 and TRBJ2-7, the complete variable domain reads DTGVSQNPRHKITKRGQNVTFRCDPISEHNRLYWYRQTLGQGPEFLTYFQNEAQLEKSRLLSDRFSAERPKGSFSTLEIQRTEQGDSAMYLCASSPRKSMGHEQYFGPGTRLTVT.

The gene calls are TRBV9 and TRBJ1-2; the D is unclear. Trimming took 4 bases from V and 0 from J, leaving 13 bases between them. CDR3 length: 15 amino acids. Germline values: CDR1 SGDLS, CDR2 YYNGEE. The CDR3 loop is CASSPKVGANYGYTF. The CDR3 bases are TGTGCCAGCAGCCCCAAGGTTGGAGCTAACTATGGCTACACCTTC.

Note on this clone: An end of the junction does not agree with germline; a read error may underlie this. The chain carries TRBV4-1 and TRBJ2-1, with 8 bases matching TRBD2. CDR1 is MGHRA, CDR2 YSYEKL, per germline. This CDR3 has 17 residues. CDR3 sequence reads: CASSKEGTSGIYNEQFF. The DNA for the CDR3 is TGCGCCAGCAGCAAAGAAGGAACTAGCGGAATATACAATGAGCAGTTCTTC.

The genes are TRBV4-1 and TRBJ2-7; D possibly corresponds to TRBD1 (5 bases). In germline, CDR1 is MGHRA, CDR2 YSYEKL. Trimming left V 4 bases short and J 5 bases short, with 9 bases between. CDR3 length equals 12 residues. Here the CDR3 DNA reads TGCGCCAGCAGCCCTCAGGGCCACGAGCAGTACTTC. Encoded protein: CASSPQGHEQYF.

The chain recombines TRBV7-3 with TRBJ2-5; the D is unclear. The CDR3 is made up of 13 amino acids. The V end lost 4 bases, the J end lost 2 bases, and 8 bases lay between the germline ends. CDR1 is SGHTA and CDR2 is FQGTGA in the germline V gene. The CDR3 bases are TGTGCCAGCAGCTCGGTAGTACAAGAGACCCAGTACTTC. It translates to CASSSVVQETQYF.

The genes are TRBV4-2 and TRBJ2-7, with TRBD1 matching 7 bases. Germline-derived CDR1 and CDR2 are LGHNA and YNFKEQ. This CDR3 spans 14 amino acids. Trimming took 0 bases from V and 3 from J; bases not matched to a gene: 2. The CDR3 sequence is CASSQDWTGYEQYF. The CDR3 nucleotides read TGTGCCAGCAGCCAAGATTGGACAGGCTACGAGCAGTACTTC.

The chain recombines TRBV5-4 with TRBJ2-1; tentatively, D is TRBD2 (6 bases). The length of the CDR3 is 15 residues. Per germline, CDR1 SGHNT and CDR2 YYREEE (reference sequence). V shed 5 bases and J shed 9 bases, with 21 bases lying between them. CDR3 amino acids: CASRKIAELESEQFF. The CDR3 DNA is TGTGCCAGCAGAAAAATAGCGGAGCTCGAAAGTGAGCAGTTCTTC.

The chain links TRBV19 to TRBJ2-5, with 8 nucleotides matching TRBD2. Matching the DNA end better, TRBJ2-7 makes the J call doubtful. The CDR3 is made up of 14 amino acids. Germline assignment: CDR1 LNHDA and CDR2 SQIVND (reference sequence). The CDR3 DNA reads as TGTGCCAGTCGATCAACTAGCGGTCACTACGAGCAGTACTTC. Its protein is CASRSTSGHYEQYF.

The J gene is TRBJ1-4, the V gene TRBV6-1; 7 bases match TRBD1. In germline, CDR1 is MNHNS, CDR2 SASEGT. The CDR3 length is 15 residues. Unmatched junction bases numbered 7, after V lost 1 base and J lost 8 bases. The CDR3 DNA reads TGTGCCAGCAGTGAAGAGACAGGGAGGAGGGAAAAACTGTTTTTT. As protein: CASSEETGRREKLFF.

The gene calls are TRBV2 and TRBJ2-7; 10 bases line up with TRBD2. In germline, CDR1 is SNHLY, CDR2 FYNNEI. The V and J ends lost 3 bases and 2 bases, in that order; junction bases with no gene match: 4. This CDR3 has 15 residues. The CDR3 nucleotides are TGTGCCAGCAGTGAGACTAGCGGGTACCCCTACGAGCAGTACTTC. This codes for CASSETSGYPYEQYF.

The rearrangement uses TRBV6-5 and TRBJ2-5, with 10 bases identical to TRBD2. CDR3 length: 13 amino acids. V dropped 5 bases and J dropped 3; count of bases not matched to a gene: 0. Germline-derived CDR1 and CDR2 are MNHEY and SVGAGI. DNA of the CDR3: TGTGCCAGCAGTACTAGCGGGAAAGAGACCCAGTACTTC. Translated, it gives CASSTSGKETQYF.

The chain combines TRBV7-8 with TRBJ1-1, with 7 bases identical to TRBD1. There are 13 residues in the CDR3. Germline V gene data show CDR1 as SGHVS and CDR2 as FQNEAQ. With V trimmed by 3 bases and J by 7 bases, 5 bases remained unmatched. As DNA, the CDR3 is TGTGCCAGCAGCTTTCGAGCAGGGGGTGAAGCTTTCTTT. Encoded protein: CASSFRAGGEAFF.

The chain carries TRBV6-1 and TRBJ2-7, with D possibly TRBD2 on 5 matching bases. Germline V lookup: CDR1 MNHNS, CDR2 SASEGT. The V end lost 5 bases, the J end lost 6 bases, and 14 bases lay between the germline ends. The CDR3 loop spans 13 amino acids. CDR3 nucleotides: TGTGCCAGCAGTTATAGAGGGCTGGGCGAGCAGTACTTC. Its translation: CASSYRGLGEQYF.